This entry is about one TCR beta chain. This receptor's antigen is unknown. The sample holds no much larger clone one base away, and base qualities are not on file. CDR1 and CDR2 are read off the germline V gene as SGHTA and FQGNSA. The CDR3 spans 14 residues, from the cysteine through the phenylalanine. Only the CDR3 DNA is retained, 42 bases long and in frame from the first base. V is pared back by 1 base and J by 2 bases, with 6 bases lying between the germline termini. The time point label on this specimen signifies: about 28 days (+/-7) after the second vaccine dose. Because spike-specific TCR depth and breadth did not differ between the two schedules, AZD1222 recipients who got a second dose at roughly 4 weeks were pooled with those who got a second dose at roughly 12 weeks. Samples from vaccinated people were obtained from the UK trials COV001 and COV002, which included a single-blind randomized controlled phase 2/3 trial of AZD1222 (ChAdOx1 nCoV-19) in healthy adults. Trial participant PBMC samples were collected at day 0 and day 28 after the second dose for TCRbeta chain sequencing.

These data are taken from a study of T cell responses to AZD1222 COVID-19 vaccine listed by TCRdb under 2021. About the investigation overall: A total of 233 trial participants underwent TCR sequencing, of whom 207 received two doses of AZD1222 and approximately 25 received two doses of the MenACWY control vaccine. Trial participants were enrolled by age into subgroups of 18-55, 56-69 and 70-plus years, and around 140, 26 and 57 TCR-sequenced participants, respectively, were included in these subgroups. What the authors observed across the whole study: Participants were mostly white British, with more females than males. The authors suggested clonal diversity may have been underestimated. Vaccine-associated CD4 TCRs spanned the whole spike protein, with dominant responses in regions 160-218 and 743-854. No day 14 peak-response samples were available, so repertoires were characterized only after the peak T cell response. Conclusions about previously exposed vaccinees were limited because only six AZD1222 recipients were SARS-CoV-2 seropositive at baseline. The 56-69-year group was small, and its depth increase did not reach significance, likely because of low power. A significant rise in spike-specific TCR breadth and depth was observed after two AZD1222 doses relative to day 0 and relative to MenACWY recipients. Reportedly, close to half of the unique spike-specific TCRs recognized epitopes lying outside the regions that are mutated in the B.1.351 and B.1.1.7 variants.

The CDR3 regions of human TCRbeta chains were analyzed by immunosequencing. The published analysis was carried out like this. Repertoire TCRs were matched against a reference library of SARS-CoV-2-specific TCRs generated with the MIRA antigen-specificity platform. Breadth was defined as the fraction of unique TCRs that were SARS-CoV-2-associated, and depth was defined as the fraction of total T cells that were SARS-CoV-2-associated. Using the MIRA data, each spike-specific TCR was assigned both to the spike region to which the TCR was reactive and to a CD4 or CD8 class. Log10-transformed breadth and depth values were compared by one-way ANOVA with Sidak's multiple comparisons tests. The clones in this table, taken by TCRdb from immuneACCESS, are in-frame only. Not every clone is retained; where verified, under half of the shortfall comes from an unresolved V gene, and the cause of the rest is unknown. Clonal size and the V and J genes are those of that table, whereas D and trimming came from the DNA. This sample gives tens of thousands of clones in total; approximately 90% of them show up just once. The top ten hold 5% to 6% of the sample.

The source material was peripheral blood, sampled 28 days after the second AZD1222 dose. The chain is encoded by TRBV7-2 joined to TRBJ1-5; the D gene is not confidently resolved. This clonotype was sampled from an adult who received the AZD1222 COVID-19 vaccine. The sequenced DNA: TGTGCCAGCAGCTTAGACGCGGGCAATCAGCCCCAGCATTTT. This gives the protein CASSLDAGNQPQHF.